The rows below give T cell receptor beta chains drawn from one sample of a study of blood T cells in healthy people across ages. TCRdb independently ran MiXCR on the 5' RACE reads; one entry per CDR3 protein. The sample has 700,000 to 950,000 distinct CDR3 sequences, 58% seen once; the top ten hold approximately 20%. Sequencing was carried out using blood. The source of these receptors is a man aged 30 to 39 in good health. The conserved cysteine and the conserved F or W are not part of the CDR3 here. Each record gives: D gene, J gene, V gene, CDR3 protein. D genes are given only for firm matches.

d_gene: TRBD2; j_gene: TRBJ2-7; v_gene: TRBV28; CDR3aa: ASSFPTSGVGEQY
d_gene: TRBD1; j_gene: TRBJ2-7; v_gene: TRBV20-1; CDR3aa: SARAPGGQGFYEQY
d_gene: -; j_gene: TRBJ1-2; v_gene: TRBV3-1; CDR3aa: ASSQATNYGYT
d_gene: -; j_gene: TRBJ2-5; v_gene: TRBV6-1; CDR3aa: ASRRAGSQETQY
d_gene: TRBD1; j_gene: TRBJ2-7; v_gene: TRBV10-3; CDR3aa: AMNDRGGYYEQY
d_gene: TRBD1; j_gene: TRBJ1-2; v_gene: TRBV7-2; CDR3aa: ASSLDREGGYT
d_gene: TRBD2; j_gene: TRBJ2-1; v_gene: TRBV12-3/TRBV12-4; CDR3aa: ASSLGSGRAYNEQF
d_gene: -; j_gene: TRBJ2-3; v_gene: TRBV20-1; CDR3aa: SARQTYWTDTQY
d_gene: TRBD1; j_gene: TRBJ2-7; v_gene: TRBV29-1; CDR3aa: SVEDRGTEQY
d_gene: -; j_gene: TRBJ1-1; v_gene: TRBV13; CDR3aa: ASSRLQSVWPNTEAF
d_gene: -; j_gene: TRBJ2-2; v_gene: TRBV7-2; CDR3aa: ASSAVDTGELF
d_gene: TRBD1; j_gene: TRBJ2-7; v_gene: TRBV4-2; CDR3aa: AGSQDWTGSYEQY
d_gene: TRBD2; j_gene: -; v_gene: TRBV28; CDR3aa: ASSYRTSGGTQY
d_gene: TRBD2; j_gene: TRBJ2-3; v_gene: TRBV12-3/TRBV12-4; CDR3aa: ASSSGTRGVDTQY
d_gene: -; j_gene: TRBJ2-1; v_gene: TRBV7-3; CDR3aa: ASSSGPRGEQF
d_gene: -; j_gene: TRBJ2-5; v_gene: TRBV25-1; CDR3aa: ASSGFGSPTQY
d_gene: -; j_gene: TRBJ2-5; v_gene: TRBV29-1; CDR3aa: SVGSGKQETQY
d_gene: -; j_gene: TRBJ1-1; v_gene: TRBV7-2; CDR3aa: ASSLAWTDVKAF
d_gene: TRBD1; j_gene: TRBJ2-7; v_gene: TRBV7-9; CDR3aa: ASSHGTESYEQY
d_gene: TRBD2; j_gene: TRBJ2-7; v_gene: TRBV20-1; CDR3aa: SARDFKAGGPREQY
d_gene: TRBD2; j_gene: TRBJ2-3; v_gene: TRBV7-6; CDR3aa: ASSATSGGASDTQY
d_gene: -; j_gene: -; v_gene: TRBV9; CDR3aa: ASSPGPGAYEQY
d_gene: TRBD1; j_gene: TRBJ1-1; v_gene: TRBV3-1; CDR3aa: ASSQASTGKDTEAF
d_gene: -; j_gene: TRBJ1-2; v_gene: TRBV6-1; CDR3aa: ASSPGLRENGYT
d_gene: TRBD1; j_gene: TRBJ1-1; v_gene: TRBV20-1; CDR3aa: SAGRQGALTEAF
d_gene: -; j_gene: -; v_gene: TRBV4-2; CDR3aa: ASSQAGARKGEQY
d_gene: -; j_gene: TRBJ2-1; v_gene: TRBV9; CDR3aa: ASSGTPYNEQF
d_gene: -; j_gene: TRBJ2-1; v_gene: TRBV20-1; CDR3aa: SARDAGTTGIKQF
d_gene: -; j_gene: TRBJ2-1; v_gene: TRBV2; CDR3aa: ASSETQSSYNEQF